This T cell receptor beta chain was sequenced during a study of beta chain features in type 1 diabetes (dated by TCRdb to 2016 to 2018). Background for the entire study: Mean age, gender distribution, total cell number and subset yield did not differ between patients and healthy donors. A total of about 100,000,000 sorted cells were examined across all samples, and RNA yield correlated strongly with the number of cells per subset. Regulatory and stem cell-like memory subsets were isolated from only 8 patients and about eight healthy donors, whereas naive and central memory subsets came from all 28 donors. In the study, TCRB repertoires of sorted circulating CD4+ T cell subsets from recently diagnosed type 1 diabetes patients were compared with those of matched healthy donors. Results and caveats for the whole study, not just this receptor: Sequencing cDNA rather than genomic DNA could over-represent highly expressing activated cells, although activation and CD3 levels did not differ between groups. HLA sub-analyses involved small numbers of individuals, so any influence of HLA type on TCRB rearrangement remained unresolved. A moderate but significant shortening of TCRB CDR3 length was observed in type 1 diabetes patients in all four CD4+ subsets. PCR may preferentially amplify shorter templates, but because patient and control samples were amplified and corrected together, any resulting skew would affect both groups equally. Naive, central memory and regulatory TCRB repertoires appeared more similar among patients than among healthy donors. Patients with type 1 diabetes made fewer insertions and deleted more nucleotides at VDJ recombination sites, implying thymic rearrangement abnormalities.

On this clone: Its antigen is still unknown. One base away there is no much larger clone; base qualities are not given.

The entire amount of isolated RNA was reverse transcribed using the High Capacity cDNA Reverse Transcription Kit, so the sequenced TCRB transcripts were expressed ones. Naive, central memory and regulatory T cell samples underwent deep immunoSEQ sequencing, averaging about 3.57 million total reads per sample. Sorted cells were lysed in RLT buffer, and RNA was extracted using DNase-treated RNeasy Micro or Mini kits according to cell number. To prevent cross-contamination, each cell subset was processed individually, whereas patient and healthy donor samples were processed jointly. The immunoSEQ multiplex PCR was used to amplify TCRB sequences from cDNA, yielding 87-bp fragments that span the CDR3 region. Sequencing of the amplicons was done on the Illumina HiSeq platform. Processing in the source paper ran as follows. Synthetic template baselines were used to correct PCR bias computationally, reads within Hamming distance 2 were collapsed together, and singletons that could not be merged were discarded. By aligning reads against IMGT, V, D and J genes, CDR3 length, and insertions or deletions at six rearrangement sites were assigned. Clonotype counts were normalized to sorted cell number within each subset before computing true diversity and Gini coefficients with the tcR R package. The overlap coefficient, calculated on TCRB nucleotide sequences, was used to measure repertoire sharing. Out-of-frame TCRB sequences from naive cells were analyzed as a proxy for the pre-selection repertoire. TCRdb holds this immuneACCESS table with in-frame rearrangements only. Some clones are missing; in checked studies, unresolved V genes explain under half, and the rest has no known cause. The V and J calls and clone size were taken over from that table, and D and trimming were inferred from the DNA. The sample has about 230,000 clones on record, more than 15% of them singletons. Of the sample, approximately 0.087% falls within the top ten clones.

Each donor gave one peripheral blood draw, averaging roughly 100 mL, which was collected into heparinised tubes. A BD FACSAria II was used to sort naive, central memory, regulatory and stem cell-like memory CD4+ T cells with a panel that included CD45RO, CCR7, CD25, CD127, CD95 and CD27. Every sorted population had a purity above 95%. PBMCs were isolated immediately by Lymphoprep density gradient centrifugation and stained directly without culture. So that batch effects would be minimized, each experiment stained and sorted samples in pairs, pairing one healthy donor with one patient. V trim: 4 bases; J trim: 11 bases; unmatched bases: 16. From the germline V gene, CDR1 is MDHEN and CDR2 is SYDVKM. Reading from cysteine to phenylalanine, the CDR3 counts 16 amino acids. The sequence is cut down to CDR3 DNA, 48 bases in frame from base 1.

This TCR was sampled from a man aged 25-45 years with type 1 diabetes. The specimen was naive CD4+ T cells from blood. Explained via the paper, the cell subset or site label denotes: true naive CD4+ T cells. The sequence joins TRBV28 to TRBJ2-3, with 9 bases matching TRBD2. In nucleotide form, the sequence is TGTGCCAGCAGTTCCAACCCCGGGACTAGCCCAGGGGGGCAGTATTTT. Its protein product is CASSSNPGTSPGGQYF.